This TCR beta chain is from a study of cytomegalovirus exposure and HLA in healthy donors. At the level of the study: Unique TCR beta sequences numbering around 110 million came from around 180 million T cells in an earlier analysis.

In the case of this clone: Its specificity is unknown.

The junction had 3 bases not matched to a gene; V was cut back by 5 bases and J by 2 bases. Germline CDR1 reads LNHDA; CDR2 reads SQIVND (reference sequence). The CDR3 loop spans 13 amino acids. Notes on the study in general: With later analysis, a missense DCLRE1C variant became linked to TCR beta V- and J-gene trimming. Rates of TCR association differed by HLA locus in a later analysis, with DRB1 highest and HLA-C lowest.

A multiplex PCR was run with 60 Vbeta primers and 13 Jbeta primers. This table comes from immunoSEQ multiplex PCR, and its TCRdb copy is limited to in-frame clones, with some not included. This sample's clone table lists about 200,000 clones. The specimen sequenced was PBMCs. The chain couples TRBV19 to TRBJ2-7; 7 bases are shared with TRBD1. The clonotype comes from a girl aged 2 to 10 in good health and CMV-seropositive. CDR3 residues: CASSWDRTYEQYF. CDR3 nucleotide sequence: TGTGCCAGTAGTTGGGACAGAACCTACGAGCAGTACTTC.